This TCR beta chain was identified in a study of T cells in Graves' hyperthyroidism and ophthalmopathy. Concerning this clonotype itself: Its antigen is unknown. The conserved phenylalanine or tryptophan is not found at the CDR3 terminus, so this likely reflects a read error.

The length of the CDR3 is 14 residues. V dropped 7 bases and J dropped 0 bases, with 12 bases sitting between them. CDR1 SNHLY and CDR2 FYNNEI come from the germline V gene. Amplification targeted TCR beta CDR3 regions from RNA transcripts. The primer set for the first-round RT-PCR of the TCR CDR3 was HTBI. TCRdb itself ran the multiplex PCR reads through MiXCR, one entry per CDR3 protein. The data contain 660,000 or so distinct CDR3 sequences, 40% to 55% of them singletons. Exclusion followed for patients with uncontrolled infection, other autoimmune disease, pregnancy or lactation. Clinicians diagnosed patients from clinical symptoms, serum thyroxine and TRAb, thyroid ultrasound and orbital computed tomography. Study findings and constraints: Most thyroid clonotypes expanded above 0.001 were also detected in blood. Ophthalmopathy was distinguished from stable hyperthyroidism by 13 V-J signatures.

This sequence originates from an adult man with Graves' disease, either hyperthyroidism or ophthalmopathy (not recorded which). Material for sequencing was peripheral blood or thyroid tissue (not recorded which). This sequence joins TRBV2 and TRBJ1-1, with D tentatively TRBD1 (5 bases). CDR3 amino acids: CASTQGFLNTEAFS. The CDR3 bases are TGTGCCAGCACCCAGGGATTTCTGAACACTGAAGCTTTCTCT.